The clone carrying this TCR beta chain was counted between two and nine times. Its antigen remains unidentified. The sample is drawn from a study of beta chain features in type 1 diabetes. Study results and limitations: With patients and controls alike, PCR might favor shorter templates to an equal degree. More deletions and fewer insertions at VDJ junctions were seen in type 1 diabetes patients. Moderately but significantly shorter TCRB CDR3s were found in Type 1 diabetes patients in all four CD4+ subsets.

The whole isolated RNA underwent reverse transcription, so sequencing captured expressed TCRB transcripts. An average of about 3.57 million reads was obtained for naive, central memory and regulatory T cell samples. This table comes from immunoSEQ multiplex PCR, and its TCRdb copy is limited to in-frame clones, with some not included. This sample has more than 250,000 clones, with 14% found just once. In germline, CDR1 is LNHNV, CDR2 YYDKDF (reference sequence). The CDR3 totals 17 residues. The V end lost 0 bases, the J end lost 5 bases, and 19 bases lay between the germline ends. The chain carries TRBV15 and TRBJ1-1; a possible D gene is TRBD1 (5 bases). This receptor was identified in a man aged 25-40 years with type 1 diabetes. Sequencing was done on a sample of naive CD4+ T cells from blood. CDR3 coding DNA: TGTGCCACCAGCAGAGATCACAATCTGGCAGGGATGACTGAAGCTTTCTTT. Its protein product is CATSRDHNLAGMTEAFF.